These 6 T cell receptor beta chains share one sample of origin, sequenced in a study of T cell responses to AZD1222 COVID-19 vaccine. Clones were sequenced by immunoSEQ multiplex PCR, and TCRdb holds only the in-frame ones, with some missing. There are 130,000 to 150,000 clones in the sample; 80% to 90% occur only once, and around 5% lies in the top ten. This sample comprised peripheral blood, obtained on day 0 of AZD1222 vaccination. The receptors shown here come from an adult in good health.

The rearrangement links TRBV7-8 to TRBJ1-1, with 7 bases that match TRBD1. V was clipped by 2 bases and J by 11 bases; unmatched bases: 8. The CDR3 covers 13 residues. Germline CDR1 SGHVS, CDR2 FQNEAQ. CDR3 amino acids: CASSLKGAGRAFF. In DNA form, the CDR3 reads TGTGCCAGCAGCTTAAAGGGGGCGGGTAGGGCTTTCTTT.

The V call is TRBV28, the J call TRBJ1-4; no firm D call. The CDR3 has 20 residues. Trimming pared 1 base from V and 0 bases from J, leaving 21 bases between. CDR1 and CDR2 (germline): MDHEN, SYDVKM. The CDR3 loop reads CASSLFAFRANRTTNEKLFF. DNA for the CDR3: TGTGCCAGCAGTTTATTTGCTTTCCGGGCTAATCGGACAACTAATGAAAAACTGTTTTTT.

This clone turned up a few times. The chain uses TRBV12-5 and TRBJ2-2, with 15 bases aligning to TRBD2. Germline loops: CDR1 LGHNT, CDR2 FRNRAP. This CDR3 has 19 residues. V lost 1 base and J lost 4; bases outside the gene matches: 7. The DNA for the CDR3 is TGTGCTAGTGGTTTGGGCCGAGGACTAGCGGGAGGGGTCACCGGGGAGCTGTTTTTT. Its protein product is CASGLGRGLAGGVTGELFF.

This chain connects TRBV6-5 to TRBJ1-1; D is ambiguous. CDR3 length: 14 amino acids. Trimming shortened V by 2 bases and J by 0 bases, and 7 bases separated the two germline ends. In germline, CDR1 is MNHEY, CDR2 SVGAGI. The CDR3: CASSYAWVNTEAFF. As DNA, the CDR3 is TGTGCCAGCAGTTACGCGTGGGTGAACACTGAAGCTTTCTTT.

The chain joins TRBV4-3 to TRBJ2-3; D possibly corresponds to TRBD2 (6 bases). Germline V gives CDR1 LGHNA, CDR2 YSLEER. V was trimmed by 1 base and J by 2 bases, leaving 13 bases between them. There are 16 residues in the CDR3. The CDR3 DNA sequence: TGCGCCAGCAGCCAAGGGAATGCGGGAAACACAGATACGCAGTATTTT. This sequence encodes CASSQGNAGNTDTQYF.

The chain couples TRBV6-6 to TRBJ1-2; D not resolved. The CDR3 totals 14 residues. The V and J ends lost 2 bases and 1 base respectively, with 8 bases between them. Per the germline V gene, CDR1 is MNHNY and CDR2 is SVGAGI (reference sequence). DNA for the CDR3: TGTGCCAGCAGTTACCCCGACTTTAACTATGGCTACACCTTC. Its translation: CASSYPDFNYGYTF.